The sample holds one count of the clone carrying this T cell receptor beta chain. The PCR made use of 60 Vbeta and 13 Jbeta primers. Authors' methods: As a later analysis found, there were 80 million or so unique TCR beta chains, of which some 10 million were shared. Sequencing used immunoSEQ multiplex PCR; TCRdb keeps in-frame clones, though not all of them. V and J calls and clone size are given by that table; D and trimming were obtained from the DNA. The sample shows more than 95,000 clones, over 80% of them seen only once. The data derive from a study of cytomegalovirus exposure and HLA in healthy donors. CDR3 length equals 12 residues. Germline CDR1 and CDR2: SGHAT and FQNNGV. Trimming removed 1 base from V and 6 bases from J, with 5 bases in between.

The chain joins TRBV11-2 to TRBJ2-3, with D unresolved. Material: PBMCs. The receptor comes from a young man in good health and CMV-seropositive. The CDR3: CASSLGADTQYF. The CDR3 DNA reads as TGTGCCAGCAGCTTAGGTGCGGATACGCAGTATTTT.